This T cell receptor beta chain was recorded in a study of Ad26.COV2.S vaccination and SARS-CoV-2 variants. General observations from the study: Among vaccine recipients, spike-specific TCR breadth exceeded that of placebo recipients.

Measured with immunoSEQ multiplex PCR; TCRdb has only the in-frame clones, and not every one. The table records some 340,000 clones, 85% to 90% of them present only once. Treatment specified: around 19 received Ad26.COV2.S at low or high dose, single or two shots; 5 received placebo; per-sample allocation not given. Samples were taken on day 63 after the first vaccine or placebo injection. The donor was a Boston adult aged 18-55 years. Looked up from germline, CDR1 is MNHEY and CDR2 is SVGEGT. This CDR3 has 16 residues. With V trimmed by 7 bases and J by 3 bases, 12 bases remained unmatched. Of note for this clone: Its specificity is not known.

This chain links TRBV6-2 or TRBV6-3 with TRBJ2-1; 7 bases are shared with TRBD2. The sequencing here drew on peripheral blood, taken in a trial of Ad26.COV2.S vaccine versus placebo. The receptor was isolated from a person between 18 and 60 years old who received the Ad26.COV2.S COVID-19 vaccine or a placebo. The CDR3 sequence: CASIPTGRGVYNEQFF. CDR3 bases: TGTGCCAGCATCCCCACGGGTCGGGGGGTCTACAATGAGCAGTTCTTC.